The source of this T cell receptor (beta chain) is a study of blood T cells in healthy people across ages (dated by TCRdb to the mid-2010s). With respect to the entire study: In model experiments, roughly one uniquely barcoded TCR beta cDNA molecule per two T cells was captured by template switching. For two donors (one aged 18 to 30 and one aged 80 or older), the study analyzed two additional independent replicas of 1 million unique cDNA reads from the same blood draw. Donors were grouped into four age groups: young (average approximately 16 years), middle-aged (roughly 40), aged (around 60) and long-lived (approximately 75). Age-related changes in TCR beta repertoire diversity were measured in the study by deep sequencing normalized with unique cDNA molecular identifiers. Donors of different ages were randomly distributed across sequencing lanes to avoid experimental bias. On the study overall, not on this receptor specifically: Compared with the aged group, more naive CD4+ T cells, fewer expanded clones and increased TCR diversity were shown by the long-lived group, suggesting age selection. As age increased, observed TCR beta diversity per million T cells dropped in a roughly linear way, and a significant reduction was already evident by age about 40. Total diversity estimates from one million sequenced T cells were considered lower bounds and underestimates. Donor CMV infection status was unknown, potentially confounding age-related changes in expanded clonotypes. Bulk unsorted PBMC profiling prevented conclusive comparison of naive and antigen-experienced compartments. A strong correlation was found between observed TCR beta diversity and the percentage of naive T cells measured by flow cytometry.

Donors were 35 to 40 systemically healthy Caucasian individuals from Russia aged roughly 6 to 90 years. About 9.6 milliliters of peripheral blood were collected from each donor into EDTA-treated Vacutainer tubes. Ficoll-Paque density-gradient centrifugation was used to isolate PBMCs, with at least 6 million obtained per sample. Total RNA, at least 5.5 micrograms per sample, was extracted from PBMCs with Trizol reagent. Naive CD45RAhigh/CD27high T cell percentages were measured by flow cytometry on a PBMC aliquot from every donor. This clonotype occurred a few times. It lacks a known antigen. No base-level quality is on record; no much larger clone is a single base apart. V is cut by 0 bases and J by 2 bases, and the space between the germline ends is 10 bases. According to the germline V gene, CDR1 reads SQVTM and CDR2 reads ANQGSEA. The CDR3 measures 14 amino acids from cysteine to phenylalanine. Only the CDR3 DNA stays, 42 bases, in frame from base 1.

The library was generated by 5' RACE. The instrument was an Illumina HiSeq 2500. The second PCR ran for roughly 6 to 11 cycles and used a J-beta primer mix along with a sample-barcoded 5' primer. Each TCR beta cDNA molecule received a unique molecular identifier from a template-switch 5' adaptor carrying 12 random nucleotides. At least 2.5 million CDR3-containing paired-end reads were obtained from each sample. First-strand cDNA was synthesized from all RNA with the Mint cDNA synthesis kit, primed by a TRBC-specific oligonucleotide. Following uracil-DNA glycosylase treatment, a first 18-cycle PCR with universal primers M1SS and BC2_uni_R was performed on all cDNA. The authors processed their data as follows. For normalization, 1 million high-quality reads, each with a distinct molecular identifier, were randomly selected from each sample. Reads with shared molecular identifiers were discarded instead of being binned into consensus sequences. CDR3 identification, clonotype clustering and error correction used MiTCR with a Q25 quality threshold and the strictest error-elimination algorithm. A nonparametric unseen species model using Euler transformation provided a lower-bound estimate of total TCR beta diversity. Using fastp at Q25 and MiXCR, TCRdb reprocessed the public reads and kept productive beta chains. Each CDR3 protein appears once, grouped with its most common genes and DNA. It is TCRdb's table, rather than the study itself, that gives the V and J calls and clone size. The sample table contains 800,000 or so distinct CDR3 sequences; only one count was recorded for roughly 46% of them. The top ten clonotypes cover roughly 18% of the sample.

The sequence is built from TRBV29-1 and TRBJ1-2; a tentative D call is TRBD1 (5 bases match). The receptor was isolated from a man older than 75 in good health. The sample consisted of blood. The DNA is as follows: TGCAGCGTTGAAGACAGACAGAGGAACTATGGCTACACCTTC. Its protein product is CSVEDRQRNYGYTF. Beyond the CDR3, the reference TRBV29-1 and TRBJ1-2 genes provide the residues; the full variable domain reads: SAVISQKPSRDICQRGTSLTIQCQVDSQVTMMFWYRQQPGQSLTLIATANQGSEATYESGFVIDKFPISRPNLTFSTLTVSNMSPEDSSIYLCSVEDRQRNYGYTFGSGTRLTVV.